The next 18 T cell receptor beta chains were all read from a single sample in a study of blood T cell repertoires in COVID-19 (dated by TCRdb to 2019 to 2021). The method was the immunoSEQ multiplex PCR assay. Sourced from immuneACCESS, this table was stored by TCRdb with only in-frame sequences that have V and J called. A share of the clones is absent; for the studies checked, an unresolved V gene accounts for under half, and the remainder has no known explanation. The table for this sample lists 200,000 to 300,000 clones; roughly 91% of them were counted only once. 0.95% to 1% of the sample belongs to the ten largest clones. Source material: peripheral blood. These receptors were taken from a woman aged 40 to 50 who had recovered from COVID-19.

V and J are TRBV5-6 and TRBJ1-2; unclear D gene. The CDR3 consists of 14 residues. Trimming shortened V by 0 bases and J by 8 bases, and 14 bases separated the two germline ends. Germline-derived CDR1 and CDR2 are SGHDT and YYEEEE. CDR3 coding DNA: TGTGCCAGCAGCTTGGCCGGCGGGTTGATCGGCTACACCTTC. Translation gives CASSLAGGLIGYTF. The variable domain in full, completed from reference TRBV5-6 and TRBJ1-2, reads DAGVTQSPTHLIKTRGQQVTLRCSPKSGHDTVSWYQQALGQGPQFIFQYYEEEERQRGNFPDRFSGHQFPNYSSELNVNALLLGDSALYLCASSLAGGLIGYTFGSGTRLTVV.

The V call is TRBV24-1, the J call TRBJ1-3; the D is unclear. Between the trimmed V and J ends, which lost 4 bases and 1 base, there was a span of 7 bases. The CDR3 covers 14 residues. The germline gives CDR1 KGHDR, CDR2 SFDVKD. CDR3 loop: CATSDPHSGNTIYF. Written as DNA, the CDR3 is TGTGCCACCAGTGACCCCCATTCTGGAAACACCATATATTTT.

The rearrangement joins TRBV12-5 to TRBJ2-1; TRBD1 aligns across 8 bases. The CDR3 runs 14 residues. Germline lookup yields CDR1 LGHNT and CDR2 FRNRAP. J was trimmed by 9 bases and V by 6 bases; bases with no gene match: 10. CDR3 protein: CASGTGQGWGEQFF. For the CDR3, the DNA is TGTGCTAGTGGGACCGGACAGGGTTGGGGTGAGCAGTTCTTC.

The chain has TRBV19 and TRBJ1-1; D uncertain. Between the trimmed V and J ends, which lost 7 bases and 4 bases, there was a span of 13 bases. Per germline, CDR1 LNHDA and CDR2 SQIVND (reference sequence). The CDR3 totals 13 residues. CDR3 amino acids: CASNPPLGTEAFF. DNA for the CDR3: TGTGCCAGTAACCCGCCCCTAGGCACTGAAGCTTTCTTT.

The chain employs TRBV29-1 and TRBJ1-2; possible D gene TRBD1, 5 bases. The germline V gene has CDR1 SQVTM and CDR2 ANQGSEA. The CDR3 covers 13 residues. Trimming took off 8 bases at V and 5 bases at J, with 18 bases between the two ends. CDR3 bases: TGCAGCCCTGTGCCCGCGGGGCTATATGGCTACACCTTC. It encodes CSPVPAGLYGYTF.

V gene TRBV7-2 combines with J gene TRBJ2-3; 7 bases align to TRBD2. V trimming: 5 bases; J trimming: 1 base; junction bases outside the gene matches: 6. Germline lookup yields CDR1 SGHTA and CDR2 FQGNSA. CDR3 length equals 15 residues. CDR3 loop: CASSRGEGGTDTQYF. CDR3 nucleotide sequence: TGTGCCAGCAGCCGGGGGGAGGGTGGCACAGATACGCAGTATTTT. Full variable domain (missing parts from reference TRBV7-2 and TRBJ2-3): GAGVSQSPSNKVTEKGKDVELRCDPISGHTALYWYRQSLGQGLEFLIYFQGNSAPDKSGLPSDRFSAERTGGSVSTLTIQRTQQEDSAVYLCASSRGEGGTDTQYFGPGTRLTVL.

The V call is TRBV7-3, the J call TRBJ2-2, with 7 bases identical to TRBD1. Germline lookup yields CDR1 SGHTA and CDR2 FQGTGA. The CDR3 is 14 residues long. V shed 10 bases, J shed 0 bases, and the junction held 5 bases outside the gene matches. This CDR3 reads CATRQGANTGELFF. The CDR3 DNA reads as TGTGCCACCCGACAGGGCGCGAACACCGGGGAGCTGTTTTTT. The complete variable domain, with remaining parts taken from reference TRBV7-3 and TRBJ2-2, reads GAGVSQTPSNKVTEKGKYVELRCDPISGHTALYWYRQSLGQGPEFLIYFQGTGAADDSGLPNDRFFAVRPEGSVSTLKIQRTERGDSAVYLCATRQGANTGELFFGEGSRLTVL.

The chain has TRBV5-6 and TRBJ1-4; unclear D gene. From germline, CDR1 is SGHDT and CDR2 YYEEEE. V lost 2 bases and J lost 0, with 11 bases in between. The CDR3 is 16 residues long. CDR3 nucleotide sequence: TGTGCCAGCAGCTTCCGGACGGAGGCAACTAATGAAAAACTGTTTTTT. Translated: CASSFRTEATNEKLFF.

The CDR3 here is CASSPGLAGYEQFF. CDR3 DNA sequence: TGTGCCAGCTCACCGGGACTAGCAGGGTATGAGCAGTTCTTC. This sequence joins TRBV18 and TRBJ2-1; 9 bases are shared with TRBD2. The V gene end was trimmed by 3 bases and the J gene end by 8 bases; junction bases not matched to a gene: 5. This CDR3 has 14 amino acids. Looked up from germline, CDR1 is KGHSH and CDR2 is LQKENI. Filled out from reference TRBV18 and TRBJ2-1, the complete variable domain reads NAGVMQNPRHLVRRRGQEARLRCSPMKGHSHVYWYRQLPEEGLKFMVYLQKENIIDESGMPKERFSAEFPKEGPSILRIQQVVRGDSAAYFCASSPGLAGYEQFFGPGTRLTVL.

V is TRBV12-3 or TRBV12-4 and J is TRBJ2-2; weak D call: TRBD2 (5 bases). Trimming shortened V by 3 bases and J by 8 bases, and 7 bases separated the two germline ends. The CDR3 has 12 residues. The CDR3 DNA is TGTGCCAGCAGTTTTACGGGGGGGGAGCTGTTTTTT. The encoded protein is CASSFTGGELFF.

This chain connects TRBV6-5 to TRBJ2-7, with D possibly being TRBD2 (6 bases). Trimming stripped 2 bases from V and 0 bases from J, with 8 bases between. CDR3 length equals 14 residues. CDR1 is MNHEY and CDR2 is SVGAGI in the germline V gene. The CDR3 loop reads CASSYRGSSYEQYF. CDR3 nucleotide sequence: TGTGCCAGCAGTTACCGGGGGAGCTCCTACGAGCAGTACTTC.

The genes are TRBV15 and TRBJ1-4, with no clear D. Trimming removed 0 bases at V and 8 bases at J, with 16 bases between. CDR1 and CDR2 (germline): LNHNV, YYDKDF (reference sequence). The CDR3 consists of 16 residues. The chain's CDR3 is CATSRDDQARREKLFF. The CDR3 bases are TGTGCCACCAGCAGAGATGACCAGGCCCGGAGGGAAAAACTGTTTTTT.

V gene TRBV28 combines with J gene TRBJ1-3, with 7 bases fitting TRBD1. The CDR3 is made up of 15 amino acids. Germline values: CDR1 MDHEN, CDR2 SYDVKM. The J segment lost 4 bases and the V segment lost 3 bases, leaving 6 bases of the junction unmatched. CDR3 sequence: CASSLLQGRGNTIYF. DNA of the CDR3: TGTGCCAGCAGTTTGTTACAGGGGCGCGGAAACACCATATATTTT.

This CDR3 is CASSLVLGTDTQYF. CDR3 DNA sequence: TGTGCCAGCAGCTTAGTACTAGGCACAGATACGCAGTATTTT. V gene TRBV7-2 combines with J gene TRBJ2-3; D possibly corresponds to TRBD2 (5 bases). From germline, CDR1 is SGHTA and CDR2 FQGNSA. The ends were cut back, 1 base at V and 1 base at J, with 6 bases in the middle. The CDR3 length is 14 residues.

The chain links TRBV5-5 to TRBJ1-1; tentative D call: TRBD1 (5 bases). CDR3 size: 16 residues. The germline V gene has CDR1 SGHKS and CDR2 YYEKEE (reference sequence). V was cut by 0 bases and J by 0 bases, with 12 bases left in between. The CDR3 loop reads CASSLGTTALNTEAFF. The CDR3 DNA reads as TGTGCCAGCAGCTTGGGAACGACAGCGCTGAACACTGAAGCTTTCTTT.

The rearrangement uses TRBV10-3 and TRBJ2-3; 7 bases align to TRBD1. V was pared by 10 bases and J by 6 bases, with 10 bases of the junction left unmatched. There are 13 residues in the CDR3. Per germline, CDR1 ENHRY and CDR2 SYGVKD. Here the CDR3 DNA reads TGTGCCACCAAGCCCGACAGGGTTGATACGCAGTATTTT. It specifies CATKPDRVDTQYF.

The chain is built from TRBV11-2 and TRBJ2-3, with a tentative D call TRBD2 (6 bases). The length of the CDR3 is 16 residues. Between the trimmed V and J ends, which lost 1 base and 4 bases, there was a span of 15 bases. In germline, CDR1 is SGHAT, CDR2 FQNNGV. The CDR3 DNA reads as TGTGCCAGCAGCTTAGGGCCGGGGGTTCTCGCAGATACGCAGTATTTT. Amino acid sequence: CASSLGPGVLADTQYF.

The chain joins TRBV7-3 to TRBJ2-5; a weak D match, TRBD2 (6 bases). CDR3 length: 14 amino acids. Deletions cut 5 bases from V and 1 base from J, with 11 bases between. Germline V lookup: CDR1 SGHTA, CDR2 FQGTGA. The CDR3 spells CASSGGSGQETQYF. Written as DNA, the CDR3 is TGTGCCAGCAGCGGGGGGTCGGGCCAAGAGACCCAGTACTTC.